This TCR beta chain was identified during a study of cytomegalovirus exposure and HLA in healthy donors. Study in general: Previous work identified 95 million to 120 million unique TCR beta sequences from roughly 170 million T cells.

From germline, CDR1 is GTSNPN and CDR2 SVGIG (reference sequence). The V gene end was trimmed by 4 bases and the J gene end by 5 bases; junction bases not matched to a gene: 7. The CDR3 runs 13 residues. Whole-study findings and limits: Further analysis was carried out later, and it showed several of the most significant clusters appearing linked to common viral pathogens. In a later analysis, specific HLA alleles were associated with more than 15,000 TCR beta sequences at a 0.05 false discovery rate.

This clone was seen a handful of times. The target antigen is unknown. 60 Vbeta and 13 Jbeta primers were used in PCR. Produced via immunoSEQ multiplex PCR; TCRdb's table is partial and in-frame only. Of 140,000 to 150,000 clones in the sample, roughly 80% were seen once. The gene calls are TRBV30 and TRBJ1-1, with 7 nucleotides matching TRBD1. The TCR originated in a woman aged 40 to 49 in good health and CMV-seropositive. Sequenced input: PBMCs. This CDR3 reads CAWNGQARTEAFF. The CDR3 DNA reads as TGTGCCTGGAATGGACAGGCCCGAACTGAAGCTTTCTTT.